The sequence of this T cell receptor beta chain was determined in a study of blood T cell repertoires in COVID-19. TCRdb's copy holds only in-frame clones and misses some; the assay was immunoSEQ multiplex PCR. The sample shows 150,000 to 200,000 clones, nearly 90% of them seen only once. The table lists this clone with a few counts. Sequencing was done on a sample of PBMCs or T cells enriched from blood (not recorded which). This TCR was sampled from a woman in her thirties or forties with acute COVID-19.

The CDR3 sequence is CASSYETGGLAGTRTDTQYF. Written as DNA, the CDR3 is TGTGCCAGCAGTTACGAGACAGGGGGCCTAGCGGGGACCCGCACAGATACGCAGTATTTT. The V and J genes are TRBV6-2 or TRBV6-3 and TRBJ2-3; D possibly corresponds to TRBD1 (10 bases). This CDR3 is 20 amino acids long. The germline gives CDR1 MNHEY, CDR2 SVGEGT. The V and J ends lost 2 bases and 1 base respectively, with 25 bases between them.